A single sample gave rise to the 3 T cell receptor beta chains below, sequenced in a study of blood T cell repertoires in COVID-19. Only in-frame clones appear in the TCRdb table, and some are missing; sequencing was by immunoSEQ multiplex PCR. The sample has around 81,000 clones; approximately 80% are singletons. The sequenced material came from peripheral blood. Every receptor here comes from a human donor in a cohort sampled during active COVID-19.

The chain couples TRBV9 to TRBJ2-2; 9 bases align to TRBD1. Germline values: CDR1 SGDLS, CDR2 YYNGEE. Germline trimming cut 3 bases from V and 7 bases from J; bases unmatched to any gene: 10. The CDR3 contains 16 residues. As DNA, the CDR3 is TGTGCCAGCAGCGCGCCCCGGACAGGGGCGGTCGGGGAGCTGTTTTTT. Translation: CASSAPRTGAVGELFF.

This chain links TRBV7-8 with TRBJ2-7; 13 bases agree with TRBD2. V shed 5 bases and J 6 bases; nucleotides not matched to a gene: 4. CDR3 size: 14 residues. CDR1 and CDR2 from the germline V gene are SGHVS and FQNEAQ. CDR3 amino acids: CASSQGLAGVEQYV. The CDR3 nucleotides are TGTGCCAGCAGCCAAGGACTAGCGGGAGTCGAGCAGTACGTC.

The chain carries TRBV11-2 and TRBJ2-3; TRBD2 matches at 13 bases. V dropped 6 bases and J dropped 4; count of bases not matched to a gene: 16. The CDR3 spans 19 residues. Germline V gene data show CDR1 as SGHAT and CDR2 as FQNNGV. The CDR3 protein is CASRRARGPGLAGSDTQYF. CDR3 bases: TGTGCCAGCAGACGAGCTCGCGGGCCGGGACTAGCGGGGTCAGATACGCAGTATTTT.